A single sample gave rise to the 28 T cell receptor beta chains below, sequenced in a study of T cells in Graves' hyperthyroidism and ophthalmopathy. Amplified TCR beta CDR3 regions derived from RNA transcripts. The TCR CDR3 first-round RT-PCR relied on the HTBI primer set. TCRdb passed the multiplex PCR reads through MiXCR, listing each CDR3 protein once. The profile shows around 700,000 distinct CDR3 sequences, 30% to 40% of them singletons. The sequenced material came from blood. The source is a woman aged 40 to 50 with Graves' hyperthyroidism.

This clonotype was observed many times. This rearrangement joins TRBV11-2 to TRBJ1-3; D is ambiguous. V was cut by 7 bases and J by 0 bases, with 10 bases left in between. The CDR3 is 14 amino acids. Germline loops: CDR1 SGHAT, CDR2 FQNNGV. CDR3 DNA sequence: TGTGCCAGCACCCCGGTAGGCTCTGGAAACACCATATATTTT. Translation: CASTPVGSGNTIYF.

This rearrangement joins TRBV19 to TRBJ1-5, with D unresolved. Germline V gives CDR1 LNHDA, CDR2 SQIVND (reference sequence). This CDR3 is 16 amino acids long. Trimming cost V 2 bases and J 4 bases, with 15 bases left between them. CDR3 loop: CASSILEGDLNQPQHF. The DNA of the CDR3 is TGTGCCAGTAGTATATTAGAGGGAGATTTGAATCAGCCCCAGCATTTT.

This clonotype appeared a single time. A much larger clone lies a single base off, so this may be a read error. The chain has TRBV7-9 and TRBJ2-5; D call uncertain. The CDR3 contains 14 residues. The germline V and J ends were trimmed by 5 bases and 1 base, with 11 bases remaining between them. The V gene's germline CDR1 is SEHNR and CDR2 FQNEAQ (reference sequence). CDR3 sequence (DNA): TGTGCCAGCAGCCCCGAGAACCTCCAAGAGACCCAGTACTTC. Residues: CASSPENLQETQYF.

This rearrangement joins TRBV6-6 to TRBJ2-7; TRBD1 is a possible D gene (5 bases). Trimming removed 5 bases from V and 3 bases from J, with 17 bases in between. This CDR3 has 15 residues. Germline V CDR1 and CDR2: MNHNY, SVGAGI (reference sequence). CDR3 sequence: CASSEFGDRNYEQYF. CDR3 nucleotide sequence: TGTGCCAGCAGTGAATTTGGAGACAGAAACTACGAGCAGTACTTC.

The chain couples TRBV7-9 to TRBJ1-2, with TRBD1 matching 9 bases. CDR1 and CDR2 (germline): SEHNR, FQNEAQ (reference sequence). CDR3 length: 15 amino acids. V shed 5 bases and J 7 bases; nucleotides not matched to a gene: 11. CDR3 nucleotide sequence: TGTGCCAGCAGCGGGGTACAGGGGGCATACTTTGGCTACACCTTC. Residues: CASSGVQGAYFGYTF.

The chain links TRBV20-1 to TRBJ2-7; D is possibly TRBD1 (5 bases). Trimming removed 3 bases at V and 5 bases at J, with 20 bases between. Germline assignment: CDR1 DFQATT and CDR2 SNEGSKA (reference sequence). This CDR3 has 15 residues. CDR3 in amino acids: CSASRPTGYVHEQYF. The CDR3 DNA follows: TGCAGTGCTAGTCGACCTACAGGTTATGTCCACGAGCAGTACTTC.

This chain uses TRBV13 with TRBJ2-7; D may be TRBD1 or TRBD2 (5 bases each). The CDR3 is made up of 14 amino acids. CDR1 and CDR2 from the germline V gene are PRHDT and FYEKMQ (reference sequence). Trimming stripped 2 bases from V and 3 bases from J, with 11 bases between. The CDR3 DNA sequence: TGTGCCAGCAGCTTATACGGGGACGGCTACGAGCAGTACTTC. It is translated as CASSLYGDGYEQYF. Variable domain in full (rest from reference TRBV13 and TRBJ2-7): AAGVIQSPRHLIKEKRETATLKCYPIPRHDTVYWYQQGPGQDPQFLISFYEKMQSDKGSIPDRFSAQQFSDYHSELNMSSLELGDSALYFCASSLYGDGYEQYFGPGTRLTVT.

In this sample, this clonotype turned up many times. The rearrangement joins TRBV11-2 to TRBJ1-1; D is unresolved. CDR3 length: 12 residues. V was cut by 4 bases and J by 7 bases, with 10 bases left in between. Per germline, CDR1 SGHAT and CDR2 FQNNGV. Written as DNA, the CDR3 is TGTGCCAGCAGCTACAGCTCCGGTGAAGCTTTCTTT. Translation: CASSYSSGEAFF.

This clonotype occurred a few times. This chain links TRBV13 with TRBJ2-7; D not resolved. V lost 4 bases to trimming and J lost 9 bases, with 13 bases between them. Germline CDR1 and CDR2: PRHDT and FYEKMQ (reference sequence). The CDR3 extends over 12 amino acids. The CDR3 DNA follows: TGTGCCAGCAGCTCAAAACAAACGGGGCAGTACTTC. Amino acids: CASSSKQTGQYF.

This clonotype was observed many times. The CDR3 reads CATLSRIGNTETQYF. The CDR3, as DNA: TGTGCCACCCTCAGCCGTATCGGAAACACAGAGACCCAGTACTTC. The chain links TRBV19 to TRBJ2-5; no definite D call. Trimming stripped 10 bases from V and 4 bases from J, with 22 bases between. This CDR3 contains 15 residues. Germline-derived CDR1 and CDR2 are LNHDA and SQIVND (reference sequence).

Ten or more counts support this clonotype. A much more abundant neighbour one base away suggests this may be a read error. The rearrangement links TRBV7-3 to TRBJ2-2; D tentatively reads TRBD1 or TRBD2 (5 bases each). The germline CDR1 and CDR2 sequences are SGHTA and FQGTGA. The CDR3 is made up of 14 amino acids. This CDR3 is CASRGPWNTVELFF. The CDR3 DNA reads TGTGCCAGCAGGGGACCCTGGAACACCGTGGAGCTGTTTTTT.

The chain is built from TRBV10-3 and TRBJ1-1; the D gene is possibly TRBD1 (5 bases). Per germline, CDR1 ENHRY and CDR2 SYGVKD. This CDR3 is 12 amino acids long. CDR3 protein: CPNRYQDTEAFF. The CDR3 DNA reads TGTCCCAACAGGTATCAAGACACTGAAGCTTTCTTT.

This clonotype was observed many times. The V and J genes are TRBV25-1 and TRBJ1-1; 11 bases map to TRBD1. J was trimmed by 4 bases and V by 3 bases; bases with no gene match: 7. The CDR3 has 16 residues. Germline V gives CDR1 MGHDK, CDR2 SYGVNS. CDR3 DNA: TGTGCCAGCAGTGATAGGACAGGGGGCTCTAGCACTGAAGCTTTCTTT. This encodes CASSDRTGGSSTEAFF.

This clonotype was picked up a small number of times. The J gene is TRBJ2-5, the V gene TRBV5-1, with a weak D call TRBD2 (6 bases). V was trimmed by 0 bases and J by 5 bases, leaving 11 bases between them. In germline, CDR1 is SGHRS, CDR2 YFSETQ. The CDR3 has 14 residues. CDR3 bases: TGCGCCAGCAGCTTGGGGCCCCGGGGGGAGACCCAGTACTTC. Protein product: CASSLGPRGETQYF.

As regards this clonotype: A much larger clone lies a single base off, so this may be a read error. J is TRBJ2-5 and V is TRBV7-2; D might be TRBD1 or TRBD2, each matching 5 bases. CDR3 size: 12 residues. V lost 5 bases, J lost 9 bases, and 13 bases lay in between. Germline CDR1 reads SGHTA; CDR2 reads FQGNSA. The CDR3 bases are TGTGCCAGCAGCGTGGGGGTGGAGGCCCAGTACTTC. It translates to CASSVGVEAQYF.

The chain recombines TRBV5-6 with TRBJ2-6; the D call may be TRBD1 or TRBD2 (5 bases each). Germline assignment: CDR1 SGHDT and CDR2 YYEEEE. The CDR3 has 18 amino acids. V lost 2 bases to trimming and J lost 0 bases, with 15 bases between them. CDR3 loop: CASSFRRGVISGANVLTF. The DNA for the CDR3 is TGTGCCAGCAGCTTTCGAAGAGGGGTGATCTCTGGGGCCAACGTCCTGACTTTC.

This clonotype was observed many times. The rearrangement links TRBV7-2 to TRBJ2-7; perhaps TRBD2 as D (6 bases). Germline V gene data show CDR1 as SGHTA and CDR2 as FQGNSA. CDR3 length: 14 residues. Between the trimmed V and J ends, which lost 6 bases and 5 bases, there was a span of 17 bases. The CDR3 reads CASSRMEGYHEQYF. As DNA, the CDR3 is TGTGCCAGCAGTCGCATGGAGGGATACCACGAGCAGTACTTC.

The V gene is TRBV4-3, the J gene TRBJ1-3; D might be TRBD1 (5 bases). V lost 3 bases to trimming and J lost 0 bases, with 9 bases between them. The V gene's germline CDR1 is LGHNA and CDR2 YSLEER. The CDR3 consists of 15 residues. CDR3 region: CASSHRGASGNTIYF. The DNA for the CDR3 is TGCGCCAGCAGCCACAGAGGGGCCTCTGGAAACACCATATATTTT.

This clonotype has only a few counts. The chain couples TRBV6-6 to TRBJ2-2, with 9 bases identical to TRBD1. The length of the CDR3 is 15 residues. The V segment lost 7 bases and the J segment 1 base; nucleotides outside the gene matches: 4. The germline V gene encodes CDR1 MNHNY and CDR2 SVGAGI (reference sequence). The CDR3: CASKGTGLNTGELFF. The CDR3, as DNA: TGTGCCAGCAAAGGGACAGGGTTGAACACCGGGGAGCTGTTTTTT.

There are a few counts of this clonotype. The CDR3 loop is CASSFGGAGQGETQYF. The DNA of the CDR3 is TGTGCCAGCAGCTTTGGGGGGGCTGGACAGGGGGAGACCCAGTACTTC. The chain joins TRBV5-4 to TRBJ2-5, with TRBD1 matching 9 bases. Per germline, CDR1 SGHNT and CDR2 YYREEE (reference sequence). The CDR3 spans 16 residues. With V trimmed by 2 bases and J by 5 bases, 10 bases remained unmatched.

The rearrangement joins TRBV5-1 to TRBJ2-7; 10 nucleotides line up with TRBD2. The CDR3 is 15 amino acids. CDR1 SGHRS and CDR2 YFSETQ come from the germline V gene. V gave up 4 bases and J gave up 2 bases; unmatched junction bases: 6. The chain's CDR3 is CASSRGLAAPYEQYF. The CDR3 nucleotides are TGCGCCAGCAGCCGCGGACTAGCGGCCCCCTACGAGCAGTACTTC.

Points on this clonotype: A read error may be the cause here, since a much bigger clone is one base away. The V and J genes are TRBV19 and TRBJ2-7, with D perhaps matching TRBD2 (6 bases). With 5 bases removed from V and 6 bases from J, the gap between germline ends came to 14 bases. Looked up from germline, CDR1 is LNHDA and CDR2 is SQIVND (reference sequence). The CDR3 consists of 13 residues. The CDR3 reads CASSFGGSVEQYF. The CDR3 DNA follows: TGTGCCAGTAGTTTCGGGGGTTCTGTCGAGCAGTACTTC.

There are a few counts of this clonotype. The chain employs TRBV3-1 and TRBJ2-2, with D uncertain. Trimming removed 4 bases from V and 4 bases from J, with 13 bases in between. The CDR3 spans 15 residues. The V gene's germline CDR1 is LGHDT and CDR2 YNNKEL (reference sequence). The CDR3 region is CASSLPGQVTGELFF. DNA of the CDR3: TGTGCCAGCAGCCTCCCGGGCCAGGTCACCGGGGAGCTGTTTTTT.

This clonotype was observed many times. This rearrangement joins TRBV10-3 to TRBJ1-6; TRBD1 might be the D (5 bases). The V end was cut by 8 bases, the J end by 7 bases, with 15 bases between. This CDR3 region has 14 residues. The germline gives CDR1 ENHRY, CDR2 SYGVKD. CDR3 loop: CAIARGDLNSPLHF. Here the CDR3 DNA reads TGTGCCATCGCGAGGGGAGATTTGAATTCACCCCTCCACTTT.

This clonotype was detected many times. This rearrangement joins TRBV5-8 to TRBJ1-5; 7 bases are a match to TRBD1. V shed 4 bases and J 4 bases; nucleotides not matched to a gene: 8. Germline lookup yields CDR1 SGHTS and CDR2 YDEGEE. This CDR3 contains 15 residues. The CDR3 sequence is CASSGGTVWNQPQHF. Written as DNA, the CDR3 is TGTGCCAGCAGCGGGGGGACAGTGTGGAATCAGCCCCAGCATTTT.

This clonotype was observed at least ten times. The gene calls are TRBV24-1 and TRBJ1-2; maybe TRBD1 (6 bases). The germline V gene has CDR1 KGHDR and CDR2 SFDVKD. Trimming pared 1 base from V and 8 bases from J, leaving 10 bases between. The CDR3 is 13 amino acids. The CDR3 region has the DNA TGTGCCACCAGTGATTTTGAGGGGGTCGGCTACACCTTC. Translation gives CATSDFEGVGYTF.

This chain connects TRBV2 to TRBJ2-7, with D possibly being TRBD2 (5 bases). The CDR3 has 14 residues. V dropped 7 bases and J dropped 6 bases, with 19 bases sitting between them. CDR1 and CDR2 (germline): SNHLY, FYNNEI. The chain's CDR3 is CASTRRAVRAEQYF. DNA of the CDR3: TGTGCCAGCACTCGTAGGGCAGTGAGGGCCGAGCAGTACTTC.

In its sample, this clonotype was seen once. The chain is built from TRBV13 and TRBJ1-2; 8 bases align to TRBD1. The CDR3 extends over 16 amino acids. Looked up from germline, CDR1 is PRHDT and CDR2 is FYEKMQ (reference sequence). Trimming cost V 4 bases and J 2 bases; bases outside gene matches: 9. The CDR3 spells CASSSWTGQKNYGYTF. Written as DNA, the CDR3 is TGTGCCAGCAGCTCCTGGACAGGGCAAAAAAACTATGGCTACACCTTC.